This T cell receptor beta chain was retrieved from a study of blood T cells in healthy people across ages. Across the study: Template switching retrieved approximately one barcoded beta molecule for each two T cells.

Findings and caveats of the study: Naive T cell percentage strongly correlated with TCR beta diversity.

Samples each yielded at least 6 micrograms of total RNA. A second roughly 6 to 12 cycle PCR used barcoded and J-beta primers. TCRdb re-called the 5' RACE reads with MiXCR, one entry per CDR3 protein. The sample has approximately 680,000 distinct CDR3 sequences; about 30% are singletons. This clonotype was seen ten or more times. Its antigen remains unknown. Trimming took off 0 bases at V and 6 bases at J, with 9 bases between the two ends. Germline-derived CDR1 and CDR2 are SGHRS and YFSETQ. The CDR3 spans 13 residues. The sample was blood. The receptor's source is an elderly woman in good health. V and J are TRBV5-1 and TRBJ1-2; D is uncertain. The CDR3 spells CASSLERWDGYTF. The CDR3 DNA is TGCGCCAGCAGCTTGGAACGATGGGATGGCTACACCTTC.